Here is one T cell receptor beta chain with its context. This record comes from a study of cytomegalovirus exposure and HLA in healthy donors. V shed 0 bases, J shed 5 bases, and the junction held 6 bases outside the gene matches. There are 15 residues in the CDR3. The germline V gene encodes CDR1 SGHRS and CDR2 YFSETQ. This PCR relied on a set of 60 Vbeta primers and 13 Jbeta primers. Produced via immunoSEQ multiplex PCR; TCRdb's table is partial and in-frame only. This sample yields some 130,000 clones, of which 80% are seen a single time; roughly 2.5% belongs to the top ten. The V gene is TRBV5-1, the J gene TRBJ2-5, with 8 bases matching TRBD1. The sequencing sample was made of PBMCs. This receptor was taken from a man aged 30 to 45 in good health and CMV-seronegative. The CDR3 DNA reads as TGCGCCAGCAGCTTGGCCACAGGGGGTTCGGAGACCCAGTACTTC. Translation: CASSLATGGSETQYF.